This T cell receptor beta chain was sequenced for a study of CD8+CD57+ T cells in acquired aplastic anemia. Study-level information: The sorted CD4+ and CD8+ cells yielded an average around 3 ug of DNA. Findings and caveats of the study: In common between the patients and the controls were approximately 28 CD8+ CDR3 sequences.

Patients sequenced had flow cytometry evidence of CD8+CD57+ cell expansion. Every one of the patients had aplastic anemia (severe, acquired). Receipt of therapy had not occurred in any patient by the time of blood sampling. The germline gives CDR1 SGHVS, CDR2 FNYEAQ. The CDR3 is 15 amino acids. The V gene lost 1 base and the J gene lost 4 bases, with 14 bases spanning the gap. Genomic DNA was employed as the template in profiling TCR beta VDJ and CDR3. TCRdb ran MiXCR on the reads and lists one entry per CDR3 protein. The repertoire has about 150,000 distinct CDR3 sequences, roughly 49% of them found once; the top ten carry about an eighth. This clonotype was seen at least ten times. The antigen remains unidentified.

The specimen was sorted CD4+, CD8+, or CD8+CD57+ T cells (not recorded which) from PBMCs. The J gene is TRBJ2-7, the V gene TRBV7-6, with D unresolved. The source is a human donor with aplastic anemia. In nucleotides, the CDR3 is TGTGCCAGCAGCTTAGGGGTCCCTCAGAGGTACGAGCAGTACTTC. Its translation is CASSLGVPQRYEQYF.